These T cell receptor beta chains were read from a single sample in a study of T cell responses to AZD1222 COVID-19 vaccine. Libraries were prepared by immunoSEQ multiplex PCR; TCRdb keeps only in-frame clonotypes and omits some of them. The table shows roughly 84,000 clones, with about 85% occurring only once. The sample here was peripheral blood, taken on day 0 of AZD1222 vaccination. The receptors originated from an adult in good health. Both conserved end residues are part of each CDR3. D genes are given only for firm matches. Where a row states a size, it is once, few, many or the class of an expanded clone; other rows omit it.

v_gene: TRBV19; d_gene: NA; j_gene: TRBJ2-4; abundance: NA; CDR3aa: CASSIDRDSKNIQYF; CDR3nt: TGTGCCAGTAGTATAGACCGAGACTCCAAAAACATTCAGTACTTC
v_gene: TRBV7-2; d_gene: NA; j_gene: TRBJ1-1; abundance: NA; CDR3aa: CASSLAPGITEAFF; CDR3nt: TGTGCCAGCAGCTTAGCACCGGGAATAACTGAAGCTTTCTTT
v_gene: TRBV18; d_gene: NA; j_gene: TRBJ2-5; abundance: NA; CDR3aa: CASLPASTRPQETQYF; CDR3nt: TGTGCCAGCCTTCCGGCCTCAACGAGGCCCCAAGAGACCCAGTACTTC
v_gene: TRBV4-2; d_gene: TRBD1; j_gene: TRBJ1-4; abundance: once; CDR3aa: CASSQEARLLRQGEFFNEKLFF; CDR3nt: TGTGCCAGCAGCCAAGAAGCCCGTTTGTTACGTCAGGGGGAGTTCTTTAATGAAAAACTGTTTTTT
v_gene: TRBV9; d_gene: NA; j_gene: TRBJ1-6; abundance: NA; CDR3aa: CASSPRDNSPLHF; CDR3nt: TGTGCCAGCAGCCCCCGGGATAATTCACCCCTCCACTTT
v_gene: TRBV4-1; d_gene: NA; j_gene: TRBJ2-7; abundance: NA; CDR3aa: CASSQGLANYEQYF; CDR3nt: TGCGCCAGCAGCCAAGGGCTAGCGAACTACGAGCAGTACTTC
v_gene: TRBV5-1; d_gene: NA; j_gene: TRBJ1-3; abundance: NA; CDR3aa: CASSLEVVGGSGNTIYF; CDR3nt: TGCGCCAGCAGCTTGGAAGTTGTGGGCGGCTCTGGAAACACCATATATTTT
v_gene: TRBV7-2; d_gene: TRBD1; j_gene: TRBJ2-1; abundance: NA; CDR3aa: CASSLADRGQFAIRNEQFF; CDR3nt: TGTGCCAGCAGCTTAGCCGACAGGGGGCAGTTCGCCATACGGAATGAGCAGTTCTTC
v_gene: TRBV30; d_gene: TRBD1; j_gene: TRBJ1-6; abundance: NA; CDR3aa: CAWSVSRTGISYNSPLHF; CDR3nt: TGTGCCTGGAGTGTGTCCCGGACAGGGATCTCCTATAATTCACCCCTCCACTTT
v_gene: TRBV5-1; d_gene: TRBD1; j_gene: TRBJ1-1; abundance: NA; CDR3aa: CASSNRDRNTEAFF; CDR3nt: TGCGCCAGCAGCAACCGGGACAGGAACACTGAAGCTTTCTTT
v_gene: TRBV7-3; d_gene: NA; j_gene: TRBJ1-1; abundance: NA; CDR3aa: CASSLYLNTEAFF; CDR3nt: TGTGCCAGCAGCTTATATCTGAACACTGAAGCTTTCTTT
v_gene: TRBV3-1/TRBV3-2; d_gene: NA; j_gene: TRBJ2-1; abundance: once; CDR3aa: CASSPRQSSYNEQFF; CDR3nt: TGTGCCAGCAGCCCCCGACAGAGCTCCTACAATGAGCAGTTCTTC
v_gene: TRBV18; d_gene: NA; j_gene: TRBJ1-3; abundance: NA; CDR3aa: CASSPPNSGNTIYF; CDR3nt: TGTGCCAGCTCACCACCTAACTCTGGAAACACCATATATTTT
v_gene: TRBV10-3; d_gene: NA; j_gene: TRBJ1-2; abundance: NA; CDR3aa: CAISERGGDGYTF; CDR3nt: TGTGCCATCAGTGAGAGAGGTGGGGATGGCTACACCTTC
v_gene: TRBV18; d_gene: NA; j_gene: TRBJ2-7; abundance: NA; CDR3aa: CASSPSEEQYF; CDR3nt: TGTGCCAGCTCACCATCCGAAGAGCAGTACTTC
v_gene: TRBV6-6; d_gene: NA; j_gene: TRBJ2-5; abundance: NA; CDR3aa: CASSYSEETQYF; CDR3nt: TGTGCCAGCAGTTACTCCGAAGAGACCCAGTACTTC
v_gene: TRBV18; d_gene: NA; j_gene: TRBJ1-1; abundance: once; CDR3aa: CASSPQRARNTEAFF; CDR3nt: TGTGCCAGCTCACCACAGAGGGCCCGAAATACTGAAGCTTTCTTT
v_gene: TRBV6-1; d_gene: TRBD1; j_gene: TRBJ2-7; abundance: NA; CDR3aa: CASSGGRQGGRYEQYF; CDR3nt: TGTGCCAGCAGTGGTGGAAGACAGGGCGGACGCTACGAGCAGTACTTC
v_gene: TRBV11-2; d_gene: NA; j_gene: TRBJ1-1; abundance: once; CDR3aa: CASSSGWAREGMNTEAFF; CDR3nt: TGTGCCAGCAGCTCAGGGTGGGCCCGGGAGGGGATGAACACTGAAGCTTTCTTT
v_gene: TRBV6-1; d_gene: NA; j_gene: TRBJ1-1; abundance: once; CDR3aa: CASSEATGGKAEAFF; CDR3nt: TGTGCCAGCAGTGAAGCGACCGGAGGAAAGGCTGAAGCTTTCTTT
v_gene: TRBV5-6; d_gene: TRBD1; j_gene: TRBJ1-5; abundance: once; CDR3aa: CASSLALGGIGPQHF; CDR3nt: TGTGCCAGCAGCTTGGCCTTAGGGGGCATTGGGCCCCAGCATTTT
v_gene: TRBV7-6; d_gene: TRBD1; j_gene: TRBJ1-2; abundance: NA; CDR3aa: CASSLAKGQGDGGYTF; CDR3nt: TGTGCCAGCAGCTTAGCGAAGGGACAGGGGGATGGTGGCTACACCTTC
v_gene: TRBV19; d_gene: NA; j_gene: TRBJ2-6; abundance: NA; CDR3aa: CASSKPGSGANVLTF; CDR3nt: TGTGCCAGTAGTAAGCCCGGCTCTGGGGCCAACGTCCTGACTTTC
v_gene: TRBV7-2; d_gene: TRBD2; j_gene: TRBJ2-1; abundance: NA; CDR3aa: CASSLPQSGRAEFF; CDR3nt: TGTGCCAGCAGCTTACCTCAAAGCGGGAGGGCCGAGTTCTTC
v_gene: TRBV7-2; d_gene: NA; j_gene: TRBJ1-1; abundance: NA; CDR3aa: CASSFPLDSEAFF; CDR3nt: TGTGCCAGCAGCTTTCCTCTGGACAGTGAAGCTTTCTTT
v_gene: TRBV3-1/TRBV3-2; d_gene: TRBD1; j_gene: TRBJ1-1; abundance: few; CDR3aa: CASSQRRDREAFF; CDR3nt: TGTGCCAGCAGCCAACGGCGGGACAGGGAAGCTTTCTTT
v_gene: TRBV6-5; d_gene: TRBD2; j_gene: TRBJ2-7; abundance: NA; CDR3aa: CASRSGKGAHEQYF; CDR3nt: TGTGCCAGCCGTAGCGGGAAAGGAGCCCACGAGCAGTACTTC
v_gene: TRBV6-5; d_gene: NA; j_gene: TRBJ1-2; abundance: NA; CDR3aa: CASSYPAGYTF; CDR3nt: TGTGCCAGCAGTTACCCGGCGGGATACACCTTC
v_gene: TRBV13; d_gene: NA; j_gene: TRBJ1-1; abundance: NA; CDR3aa: CASSRPRVRAEAFF; CDR3nt: TGTGCCAGCAGCCGACCGCGGGTTAGAGCTGAAGCTTTCTTT
v_gene: TRBV5-1; d_gene: NA; j_gene: TRBJ2-2; abundance: NA; CDR3aa: CASSLSRGSSTGELFF; CDR3nt: TGCGCCAGCAGCTTGTCTCGGGGGTCGAGCACCGGGGAGCTGTTTTTT
v_gene: TRBV18; d_gene: NA; j_gene: TRBJ2-5; abundance: NA; CDR3aa: CASSPAVSRGPETQYF; CDR3nt: TGTGCCAGCTCACCCGCCGTCTCTCGGGGACCAGAGACCCAGTACTTC
v_gene: TRBV30; d_gene: NA; j_gene: TRBJ1-5; abundance: few; CDR3aa: CAWSGGANNQPQHF; CDR3nt: TGTGCCTGGAGTGGAGGGGCAAACAATCAGCCCCAGCATTTT
v_gene: TRBV11-2; d_gene: TRBD2; j_gene: TRBJ2-1; abundance: NA; CDR3aa: CASSRTSGTNNEQFF; CDR3nt: TGTGCCAGCAGCCGGACTAGCGGGACTAATAATGAGCAGTTCTTC
v_gene: TRBV7-9; d_gene: TRBD2; j_gene: TRBJ2-1; abundance: NA; CDR3aa: CGLAGVGGEQFF; CDR3nt: TGCGGATTAGCGGGAGTTGGAGGTGAGCAGTTCTTC
v_gene: TRBV7-2; d_gene: NA; j_gene: TRBJ2-2; abundance: NA; CDR3aa: CASSLGPSTGTGELFF; CDR3nt: TGTGCCAGCAGCTTAGGACCCTCGACCGGAACCGGGGAGCTGTTTTTT
v_gene: TRBV5-1; d_gene: NA; j_gene: TRBJ2-2; abundance: NA; CDR3aa: CASSLQANTGELFF; CDR3nt: TGCGCCAGCAGCTTACAAGCGAACACCGGGGAGCTGTTTTTT
v_gene: TRBV7-3; d_gene: NA; j_gene: TRBJ2-7; abundance: NA; CDR3aa: CASSRDHFTGNEQYF; CDR3nt: TGTGCCAGCAGCCGCGACCATTTTACTGGGAACGAGCAGTACTTC
v_gene: TRBV5-1; d_gene: NA; j_gene: TRBJ1-1; abundance: NA; CDR3aa: CASSVQGLANTEAFF; CDR3nt: TGCGCCAGCAGCGTGCAAGGGCTAGCGAACACTGAAGCTTTCTTT
v_gene: TRBV3-1/TRBV3-2; d_gene: NA; j_gene: TRBJ2-5; abundance: NA; CDR3aa: CASSLSTLVRETQYF; CDR3nt: TGTGCCAGCAGCCTCAGCACACTAGTAAGAGAGACCCAGTACTTC
v_gene: TRBV5-1; d_gene: NA; j_gene: TRBJ1-1; abundance: NA; CDR3aa: CASSFGPSGTEAFF; CDR3nt: TGCGCCAGCAGCTTTGGACCCAGCGGCACTGAAGCTTTCTTT
v_gene: TRBV29-1; d_gene: NA; j_gene: TRBJ2-5; abundance: NA; CDR3aa: CSVRGLVTGPETQYF; CDR3nt: TGCAGCGTCCGAGGCCTCGTGACAGGTCCAGAGACCCAGTACTTC